The 2 T cell receptor beta chains below were found in one sample sequenced in a study of cytomegalovirus exposure and HLA in healthy donors. PCR employed 60 Vbeta and 13 Jbeta primers. Sequencing was performed with immunoSEQ multiplex PCR; in TCRdb, only in-frame clones are kept and a portion is missing. The data hold 180,000 or so clones, with approximately 83% observed a single time. The sample taken for sequencing was PBMCs. These receptors all stem from a boy aged 2 to 10 in good health and CMV-seronegative.

This chain links TRBV5-6 with TRBJ1-1; D remains unclear. V was clipped by 3 bases and J by 0 bases, with 6 bases between them. CDR1 SGHDT and CDR2 YYEEEE come from the germline V gene. CDR3 length: 13 amino acids. CDR3 in DNA: TGTGCCAGCAGCTCTACAGTGAACACTGAAGCTTTCTTT. It yields the protein CASSSTVNTEAFF.

A few counts support this clone. The gene calls are TRBV4-1 and TRBJ2-6; no clear D gene. This CDR3 region has 16 residues. V lost 3 bases and J lost 4, with 13 bases in between. Germline V CDR1 and CDR2: MGHRA, YSYEKL. CDR3 sequence: CASSHLAQSGANVLTF. CDR3 DNA sequence: TGCGCCAGCAGCCATCTCGCACAATCAGGGGCCAACGTCCTGACTTTC.